Given below is one T cell receptor (beta chain) in context. Its antigen is unidentified. This specimen belongs to a study of cytomegalovirus exposure and HLA in healthy donors. Regarding the study as a whole: As was reported, the classifier diagnosed cytomegalovirus status with high specificity and sensitivity. Subsequent analysis found a tendency for first-cohort TCR clusters to co-occur within the 120 or so validation repertoires. The listing of roughly 160 TCR beta chains classed them as cytomegalovirus-associated. Many donors carried some public TCRs, although rarity characterized most TCR sequences.

CDR3 size: 16 residues. Germline CDR1 is ENHRY and CDR2 is SYGVKD. The V end lost 8 bases, the J end lost 0 bases, and 20 bases lay between the germline ends. TCRdb's table, derived via immunoSEQ multiplex PCR, lists solely in-frame clones and lacks some. The sample lists approximately 160,000 clones; approximately 91% were seen once. This chain connects TRBV10-3 to TRBJ2-7; D is possibly TRBD2 (5 bases). Sequenced material: PBMCs. The origin of this receptor is a woman younger than 30 in good health and CMV-seropositive. The CDR3 DNA sequence: TGTGCCATCCGGGGAGATCGCGCGCCGAGCTCCTACGAGCAGTACTTC. Protein: CAIRGDRAPSSYEQYF.